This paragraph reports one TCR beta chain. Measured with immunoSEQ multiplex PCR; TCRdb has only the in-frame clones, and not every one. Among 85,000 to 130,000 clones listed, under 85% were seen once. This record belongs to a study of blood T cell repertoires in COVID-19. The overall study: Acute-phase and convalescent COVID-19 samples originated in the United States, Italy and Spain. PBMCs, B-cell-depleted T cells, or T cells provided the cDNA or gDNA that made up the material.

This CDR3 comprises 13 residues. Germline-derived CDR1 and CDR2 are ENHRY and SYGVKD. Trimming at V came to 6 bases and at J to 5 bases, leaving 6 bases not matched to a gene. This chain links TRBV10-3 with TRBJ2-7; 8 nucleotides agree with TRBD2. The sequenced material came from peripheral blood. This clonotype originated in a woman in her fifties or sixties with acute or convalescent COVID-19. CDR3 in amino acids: CAIRNGGANEQYF. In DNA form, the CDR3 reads TGTGCCATCAGGAACGGGGGGGCCAACGAGCAGTACTTC.